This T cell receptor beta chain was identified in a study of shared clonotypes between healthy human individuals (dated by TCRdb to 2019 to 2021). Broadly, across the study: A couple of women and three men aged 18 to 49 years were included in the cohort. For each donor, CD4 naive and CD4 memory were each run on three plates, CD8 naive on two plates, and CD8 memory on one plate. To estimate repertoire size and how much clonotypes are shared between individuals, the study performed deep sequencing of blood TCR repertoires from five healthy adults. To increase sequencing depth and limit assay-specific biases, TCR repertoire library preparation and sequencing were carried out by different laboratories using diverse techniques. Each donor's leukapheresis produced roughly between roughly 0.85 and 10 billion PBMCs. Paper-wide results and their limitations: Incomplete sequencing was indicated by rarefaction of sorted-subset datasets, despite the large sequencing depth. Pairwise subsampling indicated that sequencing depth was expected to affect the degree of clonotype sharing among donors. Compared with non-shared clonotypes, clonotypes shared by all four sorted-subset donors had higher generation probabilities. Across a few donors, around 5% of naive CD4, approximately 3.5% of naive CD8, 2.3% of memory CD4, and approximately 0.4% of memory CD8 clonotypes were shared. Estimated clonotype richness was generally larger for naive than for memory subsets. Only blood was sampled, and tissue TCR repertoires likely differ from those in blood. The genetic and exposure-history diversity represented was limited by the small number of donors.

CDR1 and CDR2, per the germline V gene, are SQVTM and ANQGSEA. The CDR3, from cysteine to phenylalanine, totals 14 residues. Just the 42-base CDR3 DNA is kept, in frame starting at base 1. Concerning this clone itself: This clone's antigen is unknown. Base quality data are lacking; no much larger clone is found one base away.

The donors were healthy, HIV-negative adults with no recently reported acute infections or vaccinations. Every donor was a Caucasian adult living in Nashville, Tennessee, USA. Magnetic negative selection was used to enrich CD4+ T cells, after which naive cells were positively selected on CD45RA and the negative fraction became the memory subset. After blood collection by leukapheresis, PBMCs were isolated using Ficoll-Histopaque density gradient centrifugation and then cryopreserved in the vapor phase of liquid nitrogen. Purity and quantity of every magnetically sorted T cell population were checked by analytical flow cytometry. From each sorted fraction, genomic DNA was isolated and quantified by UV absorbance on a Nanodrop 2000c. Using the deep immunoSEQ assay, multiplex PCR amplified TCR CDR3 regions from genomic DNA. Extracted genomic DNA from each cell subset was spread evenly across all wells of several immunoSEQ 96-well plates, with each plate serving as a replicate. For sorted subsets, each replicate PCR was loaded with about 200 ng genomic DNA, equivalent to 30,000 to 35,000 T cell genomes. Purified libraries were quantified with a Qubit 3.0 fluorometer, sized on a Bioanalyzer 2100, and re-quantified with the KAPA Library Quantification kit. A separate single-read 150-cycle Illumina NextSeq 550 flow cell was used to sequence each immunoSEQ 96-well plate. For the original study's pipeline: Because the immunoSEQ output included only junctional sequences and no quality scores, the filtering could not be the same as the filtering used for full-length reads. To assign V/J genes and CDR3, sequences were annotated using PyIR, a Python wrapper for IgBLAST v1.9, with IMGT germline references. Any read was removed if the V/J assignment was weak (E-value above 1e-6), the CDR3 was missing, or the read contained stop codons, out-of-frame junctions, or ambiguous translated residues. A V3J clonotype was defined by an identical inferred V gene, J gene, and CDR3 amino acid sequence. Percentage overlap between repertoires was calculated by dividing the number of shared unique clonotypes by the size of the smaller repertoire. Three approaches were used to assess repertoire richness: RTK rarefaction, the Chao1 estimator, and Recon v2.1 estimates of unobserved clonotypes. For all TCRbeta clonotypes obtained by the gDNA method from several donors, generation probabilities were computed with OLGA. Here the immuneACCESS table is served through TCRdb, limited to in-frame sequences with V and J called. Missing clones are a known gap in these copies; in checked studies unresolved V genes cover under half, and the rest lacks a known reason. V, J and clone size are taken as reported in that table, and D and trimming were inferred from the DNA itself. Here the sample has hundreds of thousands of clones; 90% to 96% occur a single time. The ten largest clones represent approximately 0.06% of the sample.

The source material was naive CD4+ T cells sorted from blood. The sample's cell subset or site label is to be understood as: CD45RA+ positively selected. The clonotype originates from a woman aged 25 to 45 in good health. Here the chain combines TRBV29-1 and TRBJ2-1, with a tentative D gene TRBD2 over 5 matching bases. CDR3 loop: CIRTPRPTNNEQFF. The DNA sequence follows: TGCATCCGCACCCCCAGACCGACTAACAATGAGCAGTTCTTC.